This T cell receptor (beta chain) appears in the sequencing data of a study of tumor-infiltrating lymphocytes in primary liver carcinoma. Study background: Each sample had roughly 3.65 to 7.5 million productive TCRbeta reads regardless of tissue type. Study outcomes and limitations: Tumor region pairs showed greater overlap than either tumor-adjacent or tumor-blood pairs did.

This clonotype was counted at least ten times. What it binds is not known. Total RNA (approximately 500 ng) served as template for TCR beta cDNA synthesis primed by a constant-region primer. Generation of the TCR beta libraries relied on three nested multiplex PCR rounds using slightly modified ARM-PCR. Both of the initial two PCR rounds ran for about 11 cycles and employed TRBV1-TRBV30 forward primers alongside a C-beta reverse primer. TCRdb passed the multiplex PCR reads through MiXCR, listing each CDR3 protein once. The data show about 320,000 distinct CDR3 sequences, with roughly 60% seen just once and roughly 9% held by the top ten. RNA isolated from unsorted whole blood supplied the blood RNA, with germline DNA also extracted. What was collected before surgery was approximately 4 milliliters of peripheral blood. CDR1 is MNHGY and CDR2 is SAAAGT in the germline V gene. V was clipped by 6 bases and J by 3 bases, with 11 bases between them. The CDR3 length is 14 residues.

The receptor comes from a man in his forties or fifties with primary liver carcinoma and hepatitis B virus infection. J is TRBJ1-4 and V is TRBV6-8; tentative D call: TRBD1 (5 bases). Sequencing was done on a sample of peripheral blood. The CDR3 loop is CASSIQDANEKLFF. In DNA form, the CDR3 reads TGTGCCAGCAGCATACAGGACGCTAATGAAAAACTGTTTTTT.